The T cell receptor (beta chain) under discussion was sequenced for a study of cytomegalovirus exposure and HLA in healthy donors. This clone was picked up a small number of times. Antigen: not known. Germline V gene lookup returns CDR1 MNHNS and CDR2 SASEGT. This CDR3 region has 12 residues. V shed 6 bases and J shed 6 bases, with 11 bases lying between them. The PCR had 60 Vbeta and 13 Jbeta primers. The repertoire was sequenced with immunoSEQ multiplex PCR; TCRdb's copy has only in-frame clones and lacks some. The table shows around 150,000 clones, with about 79% occurring only once. Points from the study as a whole: Presence/absence analyses treated sequencing depth as roughly uniform across donors.

The TCR sequence derives from a woman aged 45-60 years in good health and CMV-seropositive. Sample: PBMCs. The chain combines TRBV6-1 with TRBJ1-1; D not certain. For the CDR3, the DNA is TGTGCCAGCAGGCAAGTAGGAGCTGAAGCTTTCTTT. Its protein product is CASRQVGAEAFF.